This T cell receptor (beta chain) is from a study of blood T cell repertoires in COVID-19 (dated by TCRdb to the early 2020s). Describing the broader study: Samples covering the acute and convalescent phases of COVID-19 were provided by collaborators in the United States, Italy and Spain. The material from the prospective study consisted of cDNA or gDNA derived from T cells, B-cell-depleted T cells, or PBMCs. A freely available public database, intended as a resource for researchers studying the immune response to SARS-CoV-2, is where the repertoires were released. Samples came from the ongoing ImmuneRACE study (first 160 participants) plus 1,254 subjects from 6 global collaborators. Sample metadata almost always included a de-identified subject ID, COVID-19 status, age in years and sex. Where HLA class I and class II types were available, the types were taken from metadata supplied by the sample provider, not from assay-based typing. The dataset comprised deeply sampled blood TCRbeta repertoires from subjects exposed to, actively infected with, or recovered from COVID-19. Study-wide conclusions, independent of this receptor: How much clinical and demographic metadata was included differed by source and by participant, and the metadata was provided uncurated.

Between the V and J ends, shortened by 5 bases and 8 bases respectively, the junction contains 12 bases. The CDR3 measures 12 amino acids from cysteine to phenylalanine. Only the CDR3 region is kept as DNA, spanning 36 bases read in frame from base 1. TCRbeta CDR3 regions were amplified from genomic DNA by means of the immunoSEQ Assay, a bias-controlled multiplex PCR. The paper's data handling went like this. Nucleated cell counts per sample were estimated from amplification of reference gene primers within the assay. To quantify the absolute abundance of each unique TCRbeta CDR3 rearrangement, sequence reads were collapsed and filtered. Productive Simpson clonality was computed per sample as the square root of Simpson's diversity index over productive rearrangements. In TCRdb, the immuneACCESS table is reduced to in-frame sequences with V and J assigned. These tables do not hold every clone; where another copy was compared, an unresolved V gene accounts for under half, and the others remain unexplained. Clone size and V and J calls were adopted from that table, with D and trimming inferred from the DNA. The sample data list 200,000 to 250,000 clones, and about nine tenths of these were observed just once. The top ten hold around 2% of the sample.

On this clone itself: Its recognized antigen is unknown. One base away there is no much larger clone; base qualities are not given.

Another Seattle source contributed samples from volunteer blood donors who had recovered from COVID-19. Each collaborating institution followed its own protocols to collect whole blood in K2EDTA tubes. For TCRbeta analysis, collaborators shipped samples in one of three forms: frozen whole blood, isolated PBMCs, or DNA extracted from either of those sample types. Material for sequencing was peripheral blood. The chain is made from TRBV12-3 or TRBV12-4 and TRBJ1-2; D gene: possibly TRBD1, on 6 matching bases. This receptor was obtained from a man younger than 40 who had recovered from COVID-19. The CDR3 protein: CASSGTTSGYTF. Here is the DNA: TGTGCCAGCAGTGGGACAACTTCCGGCTACACCTTC.